This TCR beta chain was recorded in a study of shared clonotypes between healthy human individuals. Study conclusions and caveats: Estimated clonotype richness was generally higher in naive than memory subsets. The sharing of about 5% of naive CD4 clonotypes was seen across a handful of donors.

Germline V gene sequence: CDR1 KGHSY, CDR2 FQNENV. This CDR3 is built from 15 residues. The V gene lost 3 bases and the J gene lost 4 bases, with 12 bases spanning the gap. The data were produced by immunoSEQ multiplex PCR, yet TCRdb's version contains in-frame clones alone and is incomplete. The sample lists about 2,100,000 clones; more than 85% were seen once. As to this clone: Antigen: not known.

In the naive CD8 group, cells lacked CD45RO and were positively selected for CCR7, so terminally differentiated effector memory CD45RA+ cells were left out. The receptor's source is a man between 18 and 35 years old in good health. Some clones in this sample may be carry-over from other donors' samples. Sequences were obtained from naive CD8+ T cells from PBMCs. The chain has TRBV16 and TRBJ2-2; D possibly corresponds to TRBD1 (6 bases). The CDR3 nucleotides are TGTGCCAGCAGCCACCCGACAGGCTCCACCGGGGAGCTGTTTTTT. This translates into CASSHPTGSTGELFF.